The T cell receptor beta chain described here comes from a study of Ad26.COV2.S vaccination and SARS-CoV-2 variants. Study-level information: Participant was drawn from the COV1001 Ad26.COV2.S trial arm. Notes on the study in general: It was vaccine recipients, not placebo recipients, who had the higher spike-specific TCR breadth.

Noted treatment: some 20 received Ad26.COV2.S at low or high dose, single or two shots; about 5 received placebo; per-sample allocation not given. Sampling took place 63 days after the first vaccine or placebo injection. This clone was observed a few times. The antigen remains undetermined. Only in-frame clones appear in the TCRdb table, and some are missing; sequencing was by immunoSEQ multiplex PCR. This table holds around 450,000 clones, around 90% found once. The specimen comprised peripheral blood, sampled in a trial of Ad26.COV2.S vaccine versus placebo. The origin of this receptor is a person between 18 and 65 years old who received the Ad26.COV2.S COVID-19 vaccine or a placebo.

The CDR3 protein is CASTRVGFNQPQHF. DNA of the CDR3: TGTGCCAGTACCCGCGTAGGCTTTAATCAGCCCCAGCATTTT. V and J are TRBV19 and TRBJ1-5; D remains ambiguous. The germline gives CDR1 LNHDA, CDR2 SQIVND (reference sequence). This CDR3 spans 14 amino acids. Trimming left V 7 bases short and J 4 bases short, with 14 bases between.